This T cell receptor beta chain was identified in a study of early T cells in non-severe SARS-CoV-2 infection. Study findings and constraints: CD4 and private specificities were missed by VDJdb matching, which favored anti-spike CD8 responses.

This clonotype occurred many times. Its target is unknown. TCRdb itself ran the 5' RACE reads through MiXCR, one entry per CDR3 protein. The sample yields more than 50,000 distinct CDR3 sequences, approximately 10% seen once. The V gene's germline CDR1 is LNHDA and CDR2 SQIVND (reference sequence). The CDR3 runs 14 residues. V dropped 3 bases and J dropped 2 bases, with 11 bases sitting between them. This clonotype was obtained from an adult who was a healthcare worker with PCR-confirmed SARS-CoV-2 infection or an uninfected control (not recorded which). This chain uses TRBV19 with TRBJ2-7; maybe TRBD2 (6 bases). The sequenced material came from whole blood. In DNA, the CDR3 is TGTGCCAGTAGTATCCGTGCTAGCGCCTACGAGCAGTACTTC. Its translation is CASSIRASAYEQYF. Combining the CDR3 with reference TRBV19 and TRBJ2-7 gives the whole variable domain DGGITQSPKYLFRKEGQNVTLSCEQNLNHDAMYWYRQDPGQGLRLIYYSQIVNDFQKGDIAEGYSVSREKKESFPLTVTSAQKNPTAFYLCASSIRASAYEQYFGPGTRLTVT.